A single sample is the source of the 12 T cell receptor beta chains below, sequenced in a study of shared clonotypes between healthy human individuals. Profiling relied on immunoSEQ multiplex PCR, and the TCRdb table lists in-frame clones only, not all of them. Here the sample spans some 2 million clones, over 85% being singletons. Only CD45RO-negative cells positively selected for CCR7 counted as naive CD8 cells, so terminally differentiated effector memory CD45RA+ cells were excluded. The material sequenced was naive CD8+ T cells sorted from blood. The receptors were gathered from a man younger than 30 in good health.

This chain connects TRBV2 to TRBJ1-1, with D uncertain. The germline V gene has CDR1 SNHLY and CDR2 FYNNEI. The ends were cut back, 8 bases at V and 0 bases at J, with 16 bases in the middle. This CDR3 is built from 15 residues. CDR3 DNA: TGTGCCAGCGATGCGGGCTCGGGCGTGAACACTGAAGCTTTCTTT. Encoded protein: CASDAGSGVNTEAFF.

This chain connects TRBV6-5 to TRBJ1-1, with D possibly being TRBD1 (5 bases). CDR3 length: 16 amino acids. Germline V gene data show CDR1 as MNHEY and CDR2 as SVGAGI. Trimming pared 0 bases from V and 5 bases from J, leaving 16 bases between. Here the CDR3 reads CASSYSPAGGGTEAFF. The DNA of the CDR3 is TGTGCCAGCAGTTACTCGCCCGCCGGTGGGGGAACTGAAGCTTTCTTT.

The chain has TRBV12-5 and TRBJ2-7; 10 bases match TRBD1. V was clipped by 0 bases and J by 7 bases; unmatched bases: 30. This CDR3 contains 23 residues. Germline CDR1 LGHNT, CDR2 FRNRAP. CDR3 loop: CASGLVHGTGVREVYIVPGEQYF. The CDR3 nucleotides read TGTGCTAGTGGTTTGGTCCACGGGACAGGGGTTAGGGAGGTCTATATCGTCCCTGGGGAGCAGTACTTC. Filled out from reference TRBV12-5 and TRBJ2-7, the complete variable domain reads DARVTQTPRHKVTEMGQEVTMRCQPILGHNTVFWYRQTMMQGLELLAYFRNRAPLDDSGMPKDRFSAEMPDATLATLKIQPSEPRDSAVYFCASGLVHGTGVREVYIVPGEQYFGPGTRLTVT.

The V and J genes are TRBV5-6 and TRBJ2-7, with a weak D call TRBD2 (5 bases). The germline CDR1 and CDR2 sequences are SGHDT and YYEEEE. Trimming left V 1 base short and J 3 bases short, with 14 bases between. The CDR3 has 15 residues. In DNA, the CDR3 is TGTGCCAGCAGCTTGTTCGGGGAAGGAGACTACGAGCAGTACTTC. Translating gives CASSLFGEGDYEQYF.

In regard to this clone: The sample holds other DNA sequences that translate to the same CDR3. The CDR3 protein is CASSIRGDSYEQYF. The CDR3 nucleotides are TGTGCCAGTAGTATACGGGGGGACTCCTACGAGCAGTACTTC. The chain couples TRBV19 to TRBJ2-7, with 7 bases identical to TRBD2. The CDR3 contains 14 residues. CDR1 is LNHDA, CDR2 SQIVND, per germline (reference sequence). The trim removed 2 bases at V and 0 bases at J, leaving 1 base unmatched. The full variable domain, with the rest looked up from reference TRBV19 and TRBJ2-7, is DGGITQSPKYLFRKEGQNVTLSCEQNLNHDAMYWYRQDPGQGLRLIYYSQIVNDFQKGDIAEGYSVSREKKESFPLTVTSAQKNPTAFYLCASSIRGDSYEQYFGPGTRLTVT.

The chain uses TRBV5-1 and TRBJ2-1, with D maybe TRBD2 (5 bases). There are 15 residues in the CDR3. Germline values: CDR1 SGHRS, CDR2 YFSETQ. V shed 0 bases and J shed 6 bases, with 13 bases lying between them. The CDR3 region has the DNA TGCGCCAGCAGCTTGGCGTCTAGCTTCGGCAATGAGCAGTTCTTC. This encodes CASSLASSFGNEQFF.

This clone was seen only once. At the DNA level, this CDR3 is encoded by other sequences in the same sample as well. The chain employs TRBV27 and TRBJ2-7, with D perhaps being TRBD1 or TRBD2 (6 bases each). Germline CDR1 and CDR2: MNHEY and SMNVEV (reference sequence). Trimming pared 4 bases from V and 2 bases from J, leaving 9 bases between. CDR3 length: 13 amino acids. The DNA of the CDR3 is TGTGCCAGCAGTTGGGGGGCCGCCTACGAGCAGTACTTC. Its protein is CASSWGAAYEQYF.

This chain joins TRBV4-1 and TRBJ2-1, with 14 bases that match TRBD2. CDR1 and CDR2 (germline): MGHRA, YSYEKL. The CDR3 consists of 16 residues. The junction had 3 bases not matched to a gene; V was cut back by 3 bases and J by 5 bases. The CDR3, as DNA: TGCGCCAGCAGCCAGCCGGGACTAGCGGGGGACAATGAGCAGTTCTTC. It specifies CASSQPGLAGDNEQFF.

Written as DNA, the CDR3 is TGTGCCAGCAGTCCCGCGGGACAGGGGAACACCGGGGAGCTGTTTTTT. Translation gives CASSPAGQGNTGELFF. V and J are TRBV28 and TRBJ2-2; TRBD1 matches at 9 bases. The V segment lost 5 bases and the J segment 1 base; nucleotides outside the gene matches: 5. This CDR3 has 16 amino acids. Germline CDR1 reads MDHEN; CDR2 reads SYDVKM.

This clone showed up just once. The chain uses TRBV6-1 and TRBJ2-7; 8 bases match TRBD1. V dropped 3 bases and J dropped 0; count of bases not matched to a gene: 4. The CDR3 spans 15 residues. The V gene's germline CDR1 is MNHNS and CDR2 SASEGT. The CDR3 DNA reads TGTGCCAGCAGTGAGCGACAGGGGAGCTCCTACGAGCAGTACTTC. This sequence encodes CASSERQGSSYEQYF.

V gene TRBV7-2 combines with J gene TRBJ1-3; D might be TRBD1 (5 bases). The germline CDR1 and CDR2 sequences are SGHTA and FQGNSA. The CDR3 sequence is 14 residues long. Trimming took off 1 base at V and 8 bases at J, with 12 bases between the two ends. The CDR3 bases are TGTGCCAGCAGCTTAGGCAGGGAGGGATACACCATATATTTT. This sequence encodes CASSLGREGYTIYF.

The rearrangement joins TRBV2 to TRBJ1-5; possibly TRBD1 for D (5 bases). V was pared by 7 bases and J by 7 bases, with 17 bases between. The CDR3 runs to 14 residues. Germline lookup yields CDR1 SNHLY and CDR2 FYNNEI. CDR3 nucleotides: TGTGCCAGCATGGACCAGGACTGGGGCCAGCCCCAGCATTTT. Translating it yields CASMDQDWGQPQHF.